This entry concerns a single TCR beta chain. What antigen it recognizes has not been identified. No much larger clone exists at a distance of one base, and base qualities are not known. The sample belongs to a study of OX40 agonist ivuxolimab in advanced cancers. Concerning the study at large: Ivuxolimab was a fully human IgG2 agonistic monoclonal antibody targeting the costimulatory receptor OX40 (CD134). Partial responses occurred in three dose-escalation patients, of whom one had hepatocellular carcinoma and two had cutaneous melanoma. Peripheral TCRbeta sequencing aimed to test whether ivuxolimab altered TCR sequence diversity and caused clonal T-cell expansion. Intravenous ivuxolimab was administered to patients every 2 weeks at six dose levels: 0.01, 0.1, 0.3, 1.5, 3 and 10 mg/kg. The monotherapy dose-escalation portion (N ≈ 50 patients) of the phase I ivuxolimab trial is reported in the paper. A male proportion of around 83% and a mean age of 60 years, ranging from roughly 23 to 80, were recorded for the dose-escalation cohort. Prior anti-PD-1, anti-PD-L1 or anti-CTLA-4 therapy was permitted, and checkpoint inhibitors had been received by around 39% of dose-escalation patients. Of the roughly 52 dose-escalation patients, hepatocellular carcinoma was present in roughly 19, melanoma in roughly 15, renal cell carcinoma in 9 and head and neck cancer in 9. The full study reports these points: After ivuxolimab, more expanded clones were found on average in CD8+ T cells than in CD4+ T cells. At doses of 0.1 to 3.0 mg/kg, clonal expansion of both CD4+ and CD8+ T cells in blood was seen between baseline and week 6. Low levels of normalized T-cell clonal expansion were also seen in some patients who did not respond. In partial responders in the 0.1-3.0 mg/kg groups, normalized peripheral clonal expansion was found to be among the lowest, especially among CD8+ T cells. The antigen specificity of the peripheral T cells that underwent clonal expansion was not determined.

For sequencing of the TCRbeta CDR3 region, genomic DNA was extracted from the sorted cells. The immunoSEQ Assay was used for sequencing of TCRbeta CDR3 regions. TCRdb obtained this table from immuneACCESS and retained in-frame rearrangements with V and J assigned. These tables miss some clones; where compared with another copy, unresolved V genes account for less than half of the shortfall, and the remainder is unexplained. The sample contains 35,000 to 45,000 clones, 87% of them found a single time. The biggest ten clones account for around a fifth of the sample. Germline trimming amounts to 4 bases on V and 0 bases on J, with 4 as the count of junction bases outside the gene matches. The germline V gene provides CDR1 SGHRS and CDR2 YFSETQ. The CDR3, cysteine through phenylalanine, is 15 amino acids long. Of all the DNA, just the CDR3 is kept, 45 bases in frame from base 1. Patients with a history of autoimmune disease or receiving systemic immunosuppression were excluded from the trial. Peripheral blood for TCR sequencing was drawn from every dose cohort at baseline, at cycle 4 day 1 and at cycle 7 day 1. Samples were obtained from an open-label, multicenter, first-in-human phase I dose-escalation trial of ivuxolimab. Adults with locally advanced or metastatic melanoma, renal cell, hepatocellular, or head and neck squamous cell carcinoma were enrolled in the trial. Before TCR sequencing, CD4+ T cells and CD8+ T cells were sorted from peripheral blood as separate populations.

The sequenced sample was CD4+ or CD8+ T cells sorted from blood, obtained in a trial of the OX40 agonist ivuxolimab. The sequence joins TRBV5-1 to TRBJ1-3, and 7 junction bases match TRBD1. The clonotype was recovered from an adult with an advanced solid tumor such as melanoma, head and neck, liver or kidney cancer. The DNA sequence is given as TGCGCCAGCAGCCCCGGGACAGACTCTGGAAACACCATATATTTT. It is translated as CASSPGTDSGNTIYF.